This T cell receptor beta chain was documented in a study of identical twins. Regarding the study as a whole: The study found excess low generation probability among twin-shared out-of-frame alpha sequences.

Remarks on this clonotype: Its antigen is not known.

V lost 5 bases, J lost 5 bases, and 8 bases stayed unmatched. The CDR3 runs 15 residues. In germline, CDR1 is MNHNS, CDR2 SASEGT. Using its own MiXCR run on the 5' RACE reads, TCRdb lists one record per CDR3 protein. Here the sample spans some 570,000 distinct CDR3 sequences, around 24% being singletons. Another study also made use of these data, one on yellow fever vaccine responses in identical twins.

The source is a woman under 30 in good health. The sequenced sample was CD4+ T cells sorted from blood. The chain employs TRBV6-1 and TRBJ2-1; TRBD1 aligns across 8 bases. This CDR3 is CASSKITGGHNEQFF. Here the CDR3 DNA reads TGTGCCAGCAGTAAGATAACAGGGGGGCACAATGAGCAGTTCTTC.